The T cell receptor beta chain under discussion was sequenced for a study of blood T cell repertoires in COVID-19. The overall study: Sites across the United States, Italy and Spain contributed samples from acute and convalescent COVID-19. In each case, the material was cDNA or gDNA derived from T cells, B-cell-depleted T cells, or PBMCs.

Shortly before study entry, within 2 weeks, exposed participants had met a COVID-19 case. The authors' processing: Scientists estimated how many nucleated cells there were by amplifying reference gene primers. Profiling relied on immunoSEQ multiplex PCR, and the TCRdb table lists in-frame clones only, not all of them. V, J and clone size are taken as reported in that table, and D and trimming were inferred from the DNA itself. The sample records 330,000 or so clones, 88% being singletons. The CDR3 spans 17 residues. The ends lost 5 bases at V and 3 bases at J; junction bases unmatched: 11. Looked up from germline, CDR1 is LGHDT and CDR2 is YNNKEL (reference sequence).

V is TRBV3-1 (or the pseudogene TRBV3-2) and J is TRBJ2-3, with 10 bases identical to TRBD2. Specimen: PBMCs or T cells enriched from blood (not recorded which). The source is a woman aged 30 to 39 who had been exposed to COVID-19. The CDR3: CASSSPPLAGVTDTQYF. Here the CDR3 DNA reads TGTGCCAGCAGCTCGCCACCTCTAGCGGGAGTAACAGATACGCAGTATTTT.